This T cell receptor beta chain appears in the sequencing data of a study of blood T cell repertoires in COVID-19. Study-level background: Nucleic acid was either cDNA or gDNA, and it came from T cells, B-cell-depleted T cells, or PBMCs.

V lost 2 bases, J lost 1 base, and 4 bases stayed unmatched. The CDR3 loop spans 15 amino acids. Germline lookup yields CDR1 SGHTA and CDR2 FQGNSA. Profiled with immunoSEQ multiplex PCR; TCRdb holds only in-frame clones, not every one. This table holds roughly 180,000 clones, around 83% found once. This rearrangement joins TRBV7-2 to TRBJ2-7; 8 bases are shared with TRBD2. The receptor was derived from an older woman with acute or convalescent COVID-19. The sequenced sample was peripheral blood. This chain's CDR3 is CASSLTGLGSYEQYF. Here the CDR3 DNA reads TGTGCCAGCAGCTTAACGGGACTAGGGTCCTACGAGCAGTACTTC.